These 18 T cell receptor beta chains originate from one sample sequenced in a study of blood T cell repertoires in COVID-19. Only in-frame clones appear in the TCRdb table, and some are missing; sequencing was by immunoSEQ multiplex PCR. The sample holds about 100,000 clones, more than 75% seen once. The source material was peripheral blood. These receptors came from a human donor in a cohort sampled during active COVID-19.

The chain has TRBV11-3 and TRBJ2-6, with 8 positions matching TRBD1. Unmatched junction bases numbered 7, after V lost 8 bases and J lost 4 bases. This CDR3 comprises 15 residues. In germline, CDR1 is SGHNT, CDR2 YENEEA. The CDR3 DNA sequence: TGTGCCAGCGGCCAGGGGGCGGGAGGGGCCAACGTCCTGACTTTC. Protein product: CASGQGAGGANVLTF.

The V call is TRBV3-1 (or the pseudogene TRBV3-2), the J call TRBJ2-3, with D possibly TRBD2 on 6 matching bases. Looked up from germline, CDR1 is LGHDT and CDR2 is YNNKEL (reference sequence). CDR3 length: 15 residues. V lost 8 bases and J lost 4, with 19 bases in between. The CDR3 reads CASSLAGPTADTQYF. The CDR3 region has the DNA TGTGCCAGCTCCCTCGCGGGGCCGACGGCAGATACGCAGTATTTT.

The chain carries TRBV10-3 and TRBJ2-1, with TRBD2 matching over 9 bases. Germline loops: CDR1 ENHRY, CDR2 SYGVKD. The CDR3 loop spans 12 amino acids. The ends lost 8 bases at V and 10 bases at J; junction bases unmatched: 6. The CDR3 sequence is CAIESGGQEQFF. The CDR3 nucleotides are TGTGCCATCGAAAGCGGGGGGCAGGAGCAGTTCTTC.

The chain links TRBV19 to TRBJ1-1; D might be TRBD1 (6 bases). Germline V lookup: CDR1 LNHDA, CDR2 SQIVND (reference sequence). The CDR3 totals 15 residues. Trimming cost V 1 base and J 4 bases, with 13 bases left between them. The CDR3 region is CASSIGGRRLTEAFF. The CDR3 nucleotides are TGTGCCAGTAGTATAGGGGGGCGGCGGCTCACTGAAGCTTTCTTT.

The chain couples TRBV2 to TRBJ2-1; tentatively, D is TRBD1 (6 bases). Trimming stripped 6 bases from V and 0 bases from J, with 12 bases between. Looked up from germline, CDR1 is SNHLY and CDR2 is FYNNEI. This CDR3 contains 15 residues. The CDR3 bases are TGTGCCAGCAGCGTACAGGGCCTCTCCTACAATGAGCAGTTCTTC. Translation: CASSVQGLSYNEQFF.

The genes are TRBV7-2 and TRBJ2-1; a possible D gene is TRBD1 (5 bases). V dropped 4 bases and J dropped 3 bases, with 19 bases sitting between them. Germline-derived CDR1 and CDR2 are SGHTA and FQGNSA. The CDR3 totals 17 residues. This chain's CDR3 is CASSSDKGGVGYNEQFF. CDR3 sequence (DNA): TGTGCCAGCAGCTCGGACAAAGGTGGGGTCGGCTACAATGAGCAGTTCTTC.

This clone was counted a single time. The chain combines TRBV7-3 with TRBJ2-6; maybe TRBD1 (6 bases). The germline V and J ends were trimmed by 3 bases and 0 bases, with 24 bases remaining between them. CDR1 and CDR2 (germline): SGHTA, FQGTGA. The CDR3 runs 21 residues. The CDR3 protein is CASSFIRDNPKRDSGANVLTF. CDR3 sequence (DNA): TGTGCCAGCAGCTTCATCCGGGACAACCCAAAACGGGACTCTGGGGCCAACGTCCTGACTTTC.

The CDR3 DNA sequence: TGTGCCAGCTCCGGCAGGGGTTATGGCTACACCTTC. Protein sequence: CASSGRGYGYTF. The chain recombines TRBV6-5 with TRBJ1-2; TRBD1 is a possible D gene (6 bases). Germline V gene lookup returns CDR1 MNHEY and CDR2 SVGAGI. V lost 8 bases and J 5 bases, leaving 12 bases between the germline ends. The CDR3 runs to 12 residues.

The chain carries TRBV27 and TRBJ1-1; 9 nucleotides match TRBD1. This CDR3 region has 14 residues. With 3 bases clipped from V and 8 bases from J, the junction kept 7 bases outside the gene matches. CDR1 MNHEY and CDR2 SMNVEV come from the germline V gene (reference sequence). CDR3: CASSFGGTGREAFF. In DNA form, the CDR3 reads TGTGCCAGCAGTTTTGGCGGGACAGGGAGGGAAGCTTTCTTT.

V is TRBV7-2 and J is TRBJ2-7, with TRBD1 matching 7 bases. The CDR3 loop spans 15 amino acids. V lost 2 bases to trimming and J lost 3 bases; unmatched junction nucleotides: 7. Germline V gene lookup returns CDR1 SGHTA and CDR2 FQGNSA. The CDR3 sequence is CASSLSWTGNYEQYF. The CDR3 bases are TGTGCCAGCAGCTTATCTTGGACAGGTAACTACGAGCAGTACTTC.

The rearrangement uses TRBV24-1 and TRBJ1-5; the D gene is possibly TRBD1 (6 bases). The germline gives CDR1 KGHDR, CDR2 SFDVKD. V gave up 1 base and J gave up 6 bases, with 15 bases separating them. The CDR3 contains 16 residues. CDR3: CATSDFPRGGGQPQHF. The CDR3 region has the DNA TGTGCCACCAGTGATTTCCCTAGGGGGGGCGGTCAGCCCCAGCATTTT.

The J gene is TRBJ2-1, the V gene TRBV3-1 (or the pseudogene TRBV3-2), with 14 nucleotides matching TRBD2. The CDR3 runs 16 residues. After removal of 3 bases from V and 2 bases from J, the junction contained 0 bases not matched to a gene. Germline values: CDR1 LGHDT, CDR2 YNNKEL (reference sequence). This CDR3 reads CASSQTSGGAYNEQFF. The CDR3 nucleotides read TGTGCCAGCAGCCAGACTAGCGGGGGGGCCTACAATGAGCAGTTCTTC.

The chain carries TRBV27 and TRBJ1-6, with D uncertain. Trimming cost V 3 bases and J 8 bases, with 8 bases left between them. Germline CDR1 MNHEY, CDR2 SMNVEV (reference sequence). The CDR3 is made up of 13 amino acids. In DNA form, the CDR3 reads TGTGCCAGCAGTTTTCTCCTCGATTCACCCCTCCACTTT. Translation: CASSFLLDSPLHF.

V gene TRBV10-2 combines with J gene TRBJ2-7, with a weak D call TRBD2 (6 bases). CDR3 size: 13 residues. Trimming took 6 bases from V and 1 from J, leaving 10 bases between them. Looked up from germline, CDR1 is WSHSY and CDR2 is SAAADI. The CDR3 here is CASRGGESYEQYF. For the CDR3, the DNA is TGCGCCAGCAGGGGAGGTGAATCCTACGAGCAGTACTTC.

The chain has TRBV5-1 and TRBJ1-1; 9 nucleotides line up with TRBD1. Germline CDR1 is SGHRS and CDR2 is YFSETQ. V was pared by 3 bases and J by 11 bases, with 14 bases of the junction left unmatched. CDR3 length: 15 amino acids. The CDR3 region has the DNA TGCGCCAGCAGCTCCAACCCCCGCGGACAGGGGAGGGCTTTCTTT. Its protein product is CASSSNPRGQGRAFF. Full variable domain (outside the CDR3, taken from reference TRBV5-1 and TRBJ1-1): KAGVTQTPRYLIKTRGQQVTLSCSPISGHRSVSWYQQTPGQGLQFLFEYFSETQRNKGNFPGRFSGRQFSNSRSEMNVSTLELGDSALYLCASSSNPRGQGRAFFGQGTRLTVV.

The chain recombines TRBV5-1 with TRBJ2-7; 8 bases match TRBD1. The CDR3 contains 14 residues. The trim removed 0 bases at V and 3 bases at J, leaving 2 bases unmatched. Looked up from germline, CDR1 is SGHRS and CDR2 is YFSETQ. The CDR3 spells CASSLAGQGYEQYF. The CDR3, as DNA: TGCGCCAGCAGCTTGGCCGGACAGGGCTACGAGCAGTACTTC.

The chain joins TRBV24-1 to TRBJ2-1, with 12 positions matching TRBD1. The V gene's germline CDR1 is KGHDR and CDR2 SFDVKD. Trimming removed 4 bases from V and 8 bases from J; junction bases left unmatched: 5. The CDR3 is 15 amino acids. This CDR3 reads CATSEPGTGGDEQFF. The DNA for the CDR3 is TGTGCCACCAGTGAACCCGGGACAGGGGGCGATGAGCAGTTCTTC.

This clone has only one observation. The rearrangement uses TRBV11-3 and TRBJ2-1, with D unclear. Germline CDR1 reads SGHNT; CDR2 reads YENEEA. V lost 1 base to trimming and J lost 2 bases, with 9 bases between them. This CDR3 contains 15 residues. The CDR3 bases are TGTGCCAGCAGCTTAGGTAGAGGAACCTACAATGAGCAGTTCTTC. The encoded protein is CASSLGRGTYNEQFF.